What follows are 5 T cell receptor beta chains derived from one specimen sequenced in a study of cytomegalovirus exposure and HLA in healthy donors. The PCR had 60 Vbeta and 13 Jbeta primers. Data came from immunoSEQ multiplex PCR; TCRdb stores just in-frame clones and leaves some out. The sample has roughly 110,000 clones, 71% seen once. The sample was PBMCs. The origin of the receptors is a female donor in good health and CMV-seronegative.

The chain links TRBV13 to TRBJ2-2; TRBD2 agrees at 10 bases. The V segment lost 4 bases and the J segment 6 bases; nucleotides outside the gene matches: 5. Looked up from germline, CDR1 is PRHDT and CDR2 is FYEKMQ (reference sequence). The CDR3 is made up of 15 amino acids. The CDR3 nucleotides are TGTGCCAGCAGCTATTGGCTAGCGGGGGCCGGGGAGCTGTTTTTT. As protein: CASSYWLAGAGELFF.

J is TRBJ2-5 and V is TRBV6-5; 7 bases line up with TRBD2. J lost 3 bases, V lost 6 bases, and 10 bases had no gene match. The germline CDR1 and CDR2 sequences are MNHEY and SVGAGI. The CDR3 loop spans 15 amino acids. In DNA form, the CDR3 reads TGTGCCAGCAGCACACGGGACTACCCAAAAGAGACCCAGTACTTC. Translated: CASSTRDYPKETQYF.

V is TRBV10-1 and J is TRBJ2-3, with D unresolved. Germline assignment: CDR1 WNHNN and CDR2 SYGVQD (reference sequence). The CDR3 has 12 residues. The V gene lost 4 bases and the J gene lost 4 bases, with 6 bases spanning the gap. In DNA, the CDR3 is TGCGCCAGCAGTGGTCTCGCAGATACGCAGTATTTT. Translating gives CASSGLADTQYF.

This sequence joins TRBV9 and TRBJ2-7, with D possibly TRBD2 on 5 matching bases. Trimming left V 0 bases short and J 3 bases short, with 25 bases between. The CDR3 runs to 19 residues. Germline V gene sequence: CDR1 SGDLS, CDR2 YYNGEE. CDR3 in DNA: TGTGCCAGCAGCGTAGACCAGAGAAGAGGAGGCCAAGCGCGCTACGAGCAGTACTTC. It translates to CASSVDQRRGGQARYEQYF. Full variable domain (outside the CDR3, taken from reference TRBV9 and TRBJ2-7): DSGVTQTPKHLITATGQRVTLRCSPRSGDLSVYWYQQSLDQGLQFLIQYYNGEERAKGNILERFSAQQFPDLHSELNLSSLELGDSALYFCASSVDQRRGGQARYEQYFGPGTRLTVT.

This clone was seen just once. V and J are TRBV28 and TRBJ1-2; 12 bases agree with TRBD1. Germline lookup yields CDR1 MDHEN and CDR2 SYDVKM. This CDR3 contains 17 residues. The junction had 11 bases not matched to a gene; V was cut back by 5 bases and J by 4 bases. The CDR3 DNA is TGTGCCAGCAGTCCTTCCGGGACAGGGGGCTCCTCCTATGGCTACACCTTC. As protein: CASSPSGTGGSSYGYTF.